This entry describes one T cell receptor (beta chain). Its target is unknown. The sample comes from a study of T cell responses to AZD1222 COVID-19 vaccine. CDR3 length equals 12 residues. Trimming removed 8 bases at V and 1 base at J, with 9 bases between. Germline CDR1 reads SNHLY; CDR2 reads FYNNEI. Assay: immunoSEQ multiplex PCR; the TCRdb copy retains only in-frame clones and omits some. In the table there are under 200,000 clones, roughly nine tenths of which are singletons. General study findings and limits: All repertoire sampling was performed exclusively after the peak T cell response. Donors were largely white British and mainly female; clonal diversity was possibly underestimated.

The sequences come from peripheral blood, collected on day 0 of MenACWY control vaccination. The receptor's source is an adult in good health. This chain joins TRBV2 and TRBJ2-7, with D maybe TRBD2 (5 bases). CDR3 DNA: TGTGCCAGCTTACGGACTTCCTACGAGCAGTACTTC. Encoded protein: CASLRTSYEQYF.